This T cell receptor (beta chain) was sequenced during a study of CD8 T cells in Susac syndrome. The study used treatment-naive patients who had stable or active relapsing-remitting disease as multiple sclerosis controls. The CDR3 contains 13 residues. V was pared by 2 bases and J by 5 bases, with 7 bases between. RNA amounts of 0.5 to 1 ug underwent reverse transcription with random hexamers. TCRdb called the immunoSEQ multiplex PCR reads again in MiXCR, with one record for every CDR3 protein. The sample contains 140,000 to 150,000 distinct CDR3 sequences, around 96% of which appear only once. This sequence joins TRBV12-3 or TRBV12-4 and TRBJ1-5, with D perhaps TRBD1 (5 bases). Sequenced: CD4+ T cells from PBMCs. The source of this sequence is a human donor with multiple sclerosis. CDR3 DNA: TGTGCCAGCAGTTTAACCAGGGATCAGCCCCAGCATTTT. Its translation is CASSLTRDQPQHF.